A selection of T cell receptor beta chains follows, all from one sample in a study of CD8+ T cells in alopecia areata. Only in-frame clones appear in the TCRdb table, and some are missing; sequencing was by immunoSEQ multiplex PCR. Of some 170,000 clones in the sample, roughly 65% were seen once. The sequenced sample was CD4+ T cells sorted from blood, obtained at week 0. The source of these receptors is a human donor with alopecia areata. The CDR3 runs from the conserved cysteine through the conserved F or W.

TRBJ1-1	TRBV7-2	CASSFRQWGGLGMNTEAFF
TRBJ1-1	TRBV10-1	CASSGGGGLTEAFF
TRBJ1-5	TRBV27	CASSARGERQPQHF
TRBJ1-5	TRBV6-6	CASSRDRGSDQPQHF
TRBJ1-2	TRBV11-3	CASSSTGVEYGYTF
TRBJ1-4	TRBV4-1	CASSQDLTGVVKKLFF
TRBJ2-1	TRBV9	CASSVRTSGGSGDEQFF
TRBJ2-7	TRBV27	CASSSPPYYEQYF
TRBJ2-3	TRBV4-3	CASSPAPGAAQDTQYF
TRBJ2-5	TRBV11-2	CASSKRAGNSNVGTQYF
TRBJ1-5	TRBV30	CAWSVGLQNQPQHF
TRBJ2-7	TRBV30	CAWSTGLPYYEQYF
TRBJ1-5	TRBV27	CASSLSWGGQPQHF
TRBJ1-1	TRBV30	CASGTDTPAFF
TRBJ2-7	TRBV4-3	CASSQERLHYEQYF
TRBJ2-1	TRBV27	CASSSLSGGPNEQFF
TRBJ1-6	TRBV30	CAFDRSLMPLHF
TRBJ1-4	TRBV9	CASSVEGATNEKLFF
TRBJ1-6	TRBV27	CASSLFIGTGTSPLHF